This T cell receptor beta chain was sequenced for a study of early T cells in non-severe SARS-CoV-2 infection. On the study more broadly: Sequencing targeted bulk RNA from unsorted whole blood, leaving chains unpaired.

Attachment of unique molecular identifiers to individual cDNA molecules was performed. Each CDR3 protein is one row after TCRdb ran MiXCR on the 5' RACE reads. The repertoire holds approximately 60,000 distinct CDR3 sequences, with roughly an eighth as singletons. Overall study results and limits: Matching against VDJdb likely underestimated virus-specific expansions, favoring anti-spike CD8.

There are many counts of this clonotype. The antigen is unknown. The CDR3 extends over 14 amino acids. Trimming took off 6 bases at V and 0 bases at J, with 11 bases between the two ends. Germline values: CDR1 ENHRY, CDR2 SYGVKD. This receptor was taken from an adult who was a healthcare worker with PCR-confirmed SARS-CoV-2 infection or an uninfected control (not recorded which). The sample consisted of whole blood. This chain uses TRBV10-3 with TRBJ1-1; no clear D. In DNA, the CDR3 is TGTGCCATCAGACCGACAACTATGAACACTGAAGCTTTCTTT. It codes for CAIRPTTMNTEAFF.